Listed below are T cell receptor beta chains from one sample, sequenced in a study of T cell repertoires in cytomegalovirus infection. TCRdb independently ran MiXCR on the reads; one entry per CDR3 protein. The sample includes about 450,000 distinct CDR3 sequences, 31% of them seen just once. Sequenced: PBMCs. The receptors shown here come from a human donor in good health (CMV status not recorded). Some clones in this sample may be carry-over from other donors' samples. CDR3s include the opening cysteine and the closing phenylalanine or tryptophan. The order of the fields is J gene, D gene, V gene, clone size, CDR3 protein, CDR3 DNA. D genes are given only for firm matches. Clone sizes are given selectively: once, few, many, or a class where the clone is expanded.

>TRBJ2-1|-|TRBV5-5|few
CASSPQNRHPYNEQFF
TGTGCCAGCAGCCCACAGAATCGACACCCCTACAATGAGCAGTTCTTC
>TRBJ2-3|-|TRBV15|few
CATSRAGPGTDTQYF
TGTGCCACCAGCAGGGCAGGGCCAGGGACAGATACGCAGTATTTT
>TRBJ2-2|-|TRBV6-6|few
CASSYGSGELFF
TGTGCCAGCAGTTACGGTTCCGGGGAGCTGTTTTTT
>TRBJ1-4|-|TRBV12-3/TRBV12-4|-
CASSPGTTEEKLFF
TGTGCCAGCAGTCCCGGGACAACGGAAGAAAAACTGTTTTTT
>TRBJ2-7|TRBD1|TRBV5-1|few
CASSFRDRGLDEQYF
TGCGCCAGCAGCTTCCGGGACAGGGGGCTCGACGAGCAGTACTTC
>TRBJ2-1|TRBD1|TRBV2|few
CASSEPGTGVLGLGNEQFF
TGTGCCAGCAGTGAGCCTGGGACAGGGGTTTTGGGCTTAGGCAATGAGCAGTTCTTC
>TRBJ2-1|-|TRBV27|few
CASSFGDPITTYNEQFF
TGTGCCAGCAGTTTTGGGGACCCCATAACCACCTACAATGAGCAGTTCTTC
>TRBJ2-4|TRBD2|TRBV7-8|many
CASSLGVGTSGGGPEAKNIQYF
TGTGCCAGCAGCTTAGGGGTAGGGACTAGCGGGGGGGGACCTGAAGCCAAAAACATTCAGTACTTC
>TRBJ2-3|-|TRBV12-3/TRBV12-4|many
CASSLGPSSDTQYF
TGTGCCAGCAGTTTAGGCCCTAGCTCGGATACGCAGTATTTT
>TRBJ1-2|-|TRBV12-3/TRBV12-4|-
CASSLNPGARGYTF
TGTGCCAGCAGTTTAAACCCAGGGGCGAGGGGCTACACCTTC
>TRBJ2-3|TRBD2|TRBV6-2/TRBV6-3|many
CASRDPGGADTQYF
TGTGCCAGCAGGGATCCCGGGGGGGCAGATACGCAGTATTTT
>TRBJ1-5|-|TRBV4-1|-
CASSQEGPQPQHF
TGCGCCAGCAGCCAAGAAGGCCCTCAGCCCCAGCATTTT
>TRBJ2-5|TRBD2|TRBV19|few
CASSIGLAETQYF
TGTGCCAGTAGTATTGGACTAGCGGAGACCCAGTACTTC
>TRBJ1-2|-|TRBV14|-
CASSTTVNHYGYTF
TGTGCCAGCAGCACGACTGTTAACCACTATGGCTACACCTTC
>TRBJ2-7|-|TRBV28|many
CASSLGIGQGSYEQYF
TGTGCCAGCAGTTTAGGGATTGGGCAGGGGAGCTACGAGCAGTACTTC
>TRBJ2-3|TRBD1|TRBV7-9|-
CASSLDDRGRTDTQYF
TGTGCCAGCAGCTTAGACGACAGGGGGAGGACAGATACGCAGTATTTT
>TRBJ2-4|-|TRBV2|-
CASSDRELAKNIQYF
TGTGCCAGCAGTGATCGAGAGTTAGCCAAAAACATTCAGTACTTC
>TRBJ2-2|TRBD1|TRBV6-4|few
CASRTGQGNTGELFF
TGTGCCAGCAGAACGGGACAGGGCAACACCGGGGAGCTGTTTTTT
>TRBJ1-1|TRBD1|TRBV9|-
CASSVATGTGSPNTEAFF
TGTGCCAGCAGCGTAGCTACTGGGACAGGGTCGCCGAACACTGAAGCTTTCTTT
>TRBJ1-2|-|TRBV25-1|many
CASRYGLQDGYTF
TGTGCCAGCAGATATGGACTCCAGGATGGCTACACCTTC
>TRBJ2-1|-|TRBV7-8|few
CASSSYNNEQFF
TGTGCCAGCAGCTCTTACAACAATGAGCAGTTCTTC
>TRBJ2-2|TRBD2|TRBV19|-
CASVKRGGNTGELFF
TGTGCCAGTGTTAAGCGGGGGGGGAACACCGGGGAGCTGTTTTTT
>TRBJ1-6|-|TRBV6-5|-
CASSYGPNSPLHF
TGTGCCAGCAGTTACGGGCCGAATTCACCCCTCCACTTT
>TRBJ1-5|-|TRBV19|-
CASSIDNQPQHF
TGTGCCAGTAGTATTGACAATCAGCCCCAGCATTTT
>TRBJ1-3|-|TRBV6-1|many
CASSVAAASSGNTIYF
TGTGCCAGCAGTGTGGCAGCCGCGAGCTCTGGAAACACCATATATTTT
>TRBJ2-5|-|TRBV6-1|-
CASSADTGSQTQYF
TGTGCCAGCAGTGCAGATACAGGGTCACAGACCCAGTACTTC
>TRBJ1-3|-|TRBV9|-
CASSVARTAQTSGNTIYF
TGTGCCAGCAGCGTAGCTCGGACCGCACAGACCTCTGGAAACACCATATATTTT
>TRBJ1-5|-|TRBV6-2/TRBV6-3|-
CASSYGWDAQHF
TGTGCCAGCAGTTACGGCTGGGACGCCCAGCATTTT
>TRBJ1-1|TRBD1|TRBV19|-
CASTVDRGNRRATEAFF
TGTGCCAGTACCGTCGACAGGGGGAATAGGAGGGCCACTGAAGCTTTCTTT
>TRBJ2-3|-|TRBV7-2|-
CASNYWGRVGTDTQYF
TGTGCAAGCAACTACTGGGGGCGGGTGGGCACAGATACGCAGTATTTT
>TRBJ2-3|TRBD2|TRBV6-6|once
CASSPTSGGFTDTQYF
TGTGCCAGCAGCCCCACTAGCGGGGGATTCACAGATACGCAGTATTTT
>TRBJ2-7|TRBD1|TRBV7-2|medium-sized
CASSPGTGIFGSYEQYF
TGTGCCAGCAGCCCCGGGACAGGGATCTTCGGCTCCTACGAGCAGTACTTC
>TRBJ2-5|-|TRBV4-1|many
CASARVLAETQYF
TGCGCCAGCGCCAGGGTCTTAGCAGAGACCCAGTACTTC
>TRBJ1-1|TRBD1|TRBV6-1|-
CASISGQGMNTEAFF
TGTGCCAGCATTTCTGGACAGGGGATGAACACTGAAGCTTTCTTT
>TRBJ2-2|-|TRBV5-4|few
CASSLGGLHTGELFF
TGTGCCAGCAGCTTGGGGGGGCTGCACACCGGGGAGCTGTTTTTT
>TRBJ2-5|TRBD2|TRBV20-1|-
CSAQAGGTKETQYF
TGCAGTGCTCAGGCGGGGGGTACAAAAGAGACCCAGTACTTC
>TRBJ2-1|TRBD1|TRBV19|-
CASSIAGTGGLNEQFF
TGTGCCAGTAGTATAGCAGGGACAGGAGGCCTCAATGAGCAGTTCTTC
>TRBJ2-4|-|TRBV27|-
CASSFGGIQYF
TGTGCCAGCAGTTTCGGAGGAATTCAGTACTTC
>TRBJ2-1|TRBD2|TRBV7-6|-
CASSAPLAGGNNEQFF
TGTGCCAGCAGCGCACCACTAGCGGGGGGCAACAATGAGCAGTTCTTC
>TRBJ2-1|-|TRBV7-2|many
CASSLSAVEQFF
TGTGCCAGCAGCTTAAGCGCGGTTGAGCAGTTCTTC
>TRBJ2-5|TRBD2|TRBV6-2/TRBV6-3|-
CASSYSPAGTLYQETQYF
TGTGCCAGCAGTTACTCTCCAGCGGGGACCCTGTACCAAGAGACCCAGTACTTC
>TRBJ1-1|-|TRBV7-6|few
CASSLEPGGRNTEAFF
TGTGCCAGCAGCTTAGAGCCCGGGGGGCGGAACACTGAAGCTTTCTTT
>TRBJ2-5|-|TRBV7-9|many
CASSLNPLGGTQETQYF
TGTGCCAGCAGCTTGAACCCCCTTGGCGGGACCCAAGAGACCCAGTACTTC
>TRBJ2-1|-|TRBV9|few
CASSGGDVWNEQFF
TGTGCCAGCAGCGGGGGGGACGTGTGGAATGAGCAGTTCTTC
>TRBJ2-7|-|TRBV6-6|few
CASSHREHEQYF
TGTGCCAGCAGTCACCGGGAACACGAGCAGTACTTC